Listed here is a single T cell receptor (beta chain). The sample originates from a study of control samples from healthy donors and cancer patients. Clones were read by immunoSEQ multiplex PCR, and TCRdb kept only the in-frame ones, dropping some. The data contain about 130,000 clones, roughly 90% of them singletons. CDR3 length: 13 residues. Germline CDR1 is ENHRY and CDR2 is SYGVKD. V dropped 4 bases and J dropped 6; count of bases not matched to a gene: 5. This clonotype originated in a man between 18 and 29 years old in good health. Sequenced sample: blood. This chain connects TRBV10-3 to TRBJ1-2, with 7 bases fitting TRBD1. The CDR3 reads CAISVEQGDGYTF. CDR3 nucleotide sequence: TGTGCCATCAGTGTTGAGCAGGGGGATGGCTACACCTTC.